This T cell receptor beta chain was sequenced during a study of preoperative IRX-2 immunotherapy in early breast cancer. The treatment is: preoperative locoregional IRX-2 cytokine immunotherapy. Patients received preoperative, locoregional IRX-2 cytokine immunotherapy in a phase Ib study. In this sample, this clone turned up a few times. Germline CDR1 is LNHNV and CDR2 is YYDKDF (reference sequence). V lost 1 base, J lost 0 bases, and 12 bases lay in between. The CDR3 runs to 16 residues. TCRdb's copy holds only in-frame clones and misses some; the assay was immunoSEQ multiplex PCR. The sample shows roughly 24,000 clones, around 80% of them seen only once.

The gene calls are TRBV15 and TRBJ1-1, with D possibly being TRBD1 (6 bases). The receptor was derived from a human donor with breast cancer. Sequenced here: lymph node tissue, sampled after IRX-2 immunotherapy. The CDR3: CATSRGRAGVNTEAFF. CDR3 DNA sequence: TGTGCCACCAGCAGAGGGAGGGCAGGGGTGAACACTGAAGCTTTCTTT. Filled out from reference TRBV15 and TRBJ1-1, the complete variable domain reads DAMVIQNPRYQVTQFGKPVTLSCSQTLNHNVMYWYQQKSSQAPKLLFHYYDKDFNNEADTPDNFQSRRPNTSFCFLDIRSPGLGDTAMYLCATSRGRAGVNTEAFFGQGTRLTVV.